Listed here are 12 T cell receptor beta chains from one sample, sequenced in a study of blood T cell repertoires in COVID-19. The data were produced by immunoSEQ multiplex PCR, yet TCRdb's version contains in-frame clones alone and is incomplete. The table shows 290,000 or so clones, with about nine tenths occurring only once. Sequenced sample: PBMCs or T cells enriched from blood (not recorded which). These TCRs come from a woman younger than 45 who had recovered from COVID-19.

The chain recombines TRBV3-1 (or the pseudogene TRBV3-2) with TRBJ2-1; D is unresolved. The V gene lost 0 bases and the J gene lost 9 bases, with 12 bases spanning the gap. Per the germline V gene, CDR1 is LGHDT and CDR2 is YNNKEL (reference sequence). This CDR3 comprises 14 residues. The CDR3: CASSQEYAVGEQFF. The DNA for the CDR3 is TGTGCCAGCAGCCAAGAGTATGCGGTGGGTGAGCAGTTCTTC.

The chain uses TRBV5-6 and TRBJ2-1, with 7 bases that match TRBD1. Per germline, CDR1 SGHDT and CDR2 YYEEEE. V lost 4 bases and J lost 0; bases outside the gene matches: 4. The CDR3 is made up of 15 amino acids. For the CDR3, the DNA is TGTGCCAGCAGCAAGACAGGGAACTCCTACAATGAGCAGTTCTTC. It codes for CASSKTGNSYNEQFF. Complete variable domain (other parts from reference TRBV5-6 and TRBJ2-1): DAGVTQSPTHLIKTRGQQVTLRCSPKSGHDTVSWYQQALGQGPQFIFQYYEEEERQRGNFPDRFSGHQFPNYSSELNVNALLLGDSALYLCASSKTGNSYNEQFFGPGTRLTVL.

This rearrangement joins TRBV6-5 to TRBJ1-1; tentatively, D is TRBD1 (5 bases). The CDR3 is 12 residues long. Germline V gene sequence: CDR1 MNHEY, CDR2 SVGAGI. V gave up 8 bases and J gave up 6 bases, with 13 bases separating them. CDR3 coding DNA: TGTGCCAGCTGGGGGGTTACCGCTGAAGCTTTCTTT. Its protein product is CASWGVTAEAFF.

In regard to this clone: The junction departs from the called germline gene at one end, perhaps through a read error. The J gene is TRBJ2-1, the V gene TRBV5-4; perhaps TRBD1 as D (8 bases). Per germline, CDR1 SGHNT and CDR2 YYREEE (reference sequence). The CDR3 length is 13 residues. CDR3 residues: CASRLDREGEQFF. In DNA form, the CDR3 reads TGTGCCAGCAGGTTGGACAGGGAGGGGGAGCAGTTCTTC.

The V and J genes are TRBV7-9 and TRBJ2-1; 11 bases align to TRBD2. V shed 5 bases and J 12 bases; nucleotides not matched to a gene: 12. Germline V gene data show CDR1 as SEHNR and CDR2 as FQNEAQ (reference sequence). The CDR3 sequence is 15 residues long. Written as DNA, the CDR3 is TGTGCCAGCAGCCACCCGGGACTAGCGGCTCCGGGGCAGTTCTTC. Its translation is CASSHPGLAAPGQFF.

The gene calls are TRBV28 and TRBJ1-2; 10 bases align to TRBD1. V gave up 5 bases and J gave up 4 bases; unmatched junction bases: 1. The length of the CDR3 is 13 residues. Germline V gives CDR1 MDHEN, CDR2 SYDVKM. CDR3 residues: CASSGQGVYGYTF. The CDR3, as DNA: TGTGCCAGCAGTGGACAGGGGGTCTATGGCTACACCTTC.

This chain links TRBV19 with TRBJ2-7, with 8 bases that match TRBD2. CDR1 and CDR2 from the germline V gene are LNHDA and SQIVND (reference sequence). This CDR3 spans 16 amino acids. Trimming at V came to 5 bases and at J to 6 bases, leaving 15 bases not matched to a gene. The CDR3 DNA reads TGTGCCAGTAGTTCGCTAGCGGGTCCACGGGGTGTCGAGCAGTACTTC. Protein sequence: CASSSLAGPRGVEQYF.

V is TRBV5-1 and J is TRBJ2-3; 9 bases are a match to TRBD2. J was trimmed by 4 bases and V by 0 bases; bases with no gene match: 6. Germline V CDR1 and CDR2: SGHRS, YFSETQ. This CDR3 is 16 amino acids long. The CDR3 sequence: CASSLAIAGVADTQYF. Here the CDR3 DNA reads TGCGCCAGCAGCTTGGCCATAGCGGGAGTGGCAGATACGCAGTATTTT.

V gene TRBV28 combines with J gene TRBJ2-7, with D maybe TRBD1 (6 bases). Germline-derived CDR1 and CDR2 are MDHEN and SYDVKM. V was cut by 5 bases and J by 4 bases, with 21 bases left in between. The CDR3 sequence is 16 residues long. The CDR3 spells CASSRQGLQGLYEQYF. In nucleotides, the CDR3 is TGTGCCAGCAGTCGCCAGGGGCTCCAAGGGCTTTACGAGCAGTACTTC.

The CDR3 region has the DNA TGTGCCAGCAGCCCTGGCCGGGGCTCTGGAAACACCATATATTTT. It encodes CASSPGRGSGNTIYF. V gene TRBV5-4 combines with J gene TRBJ1-3; D is ambiguous. V was trimmed by 4 bases and J by 0 bases, leaving 11 bases between them. The CDR3 covers 15 residues. CDR1 SGHNT and CDR2 YYREEE come from the germline V gene (reference sequence). The whole variable domain, remainder taken from reference TRBV5-4 and TRBJ1-3, is ETGVTQSPTHLIKTRGQQVTLRCSSQSGHNTVSWYQQALGQGPQFIFQYYREEENGRGNFPPRFSGLQFPNYSSELNVNALELDDSALYLCASSPGRGSGNTIYFGEGSWLTVV.

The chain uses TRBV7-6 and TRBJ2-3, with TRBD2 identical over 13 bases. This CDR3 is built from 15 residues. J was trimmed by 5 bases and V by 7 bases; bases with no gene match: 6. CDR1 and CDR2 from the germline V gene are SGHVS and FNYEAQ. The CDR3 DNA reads TGTGCCAGCACTTTCGGGACTAGCGGGATAGATACGCAGTATTTT. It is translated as CASTFGTSGIDTQYF.

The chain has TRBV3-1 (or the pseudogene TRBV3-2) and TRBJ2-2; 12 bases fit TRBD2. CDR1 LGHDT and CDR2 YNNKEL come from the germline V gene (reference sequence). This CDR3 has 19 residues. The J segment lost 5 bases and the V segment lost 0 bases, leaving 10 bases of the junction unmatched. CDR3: CASSQDHFWTSGNTGELFF. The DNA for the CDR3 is TGTGCCAGCAGCCAAGATCATTTTTGGACTAGCGGGAATACCGGGGAGCTGTTTTTT.